This T cell receptor (beta chain) was observed in a study of blood T cell repertoires in COVID-19. Study-wide context: Acute and convalescent COVID-19 samples came from the United States, Italy and Spain. From T cells, B-cell-depleted T cells, or PBMCs came the material, which was cDNA or gDNA.

In the source study's methods: Estimates of nucleated cell counts were drawn from the amplification of reference gene primers. Assay used: immunoSEQ multiplex PCR; TCRdb lists only in-frame clones, some missing. The D gene and trimming were derived from the DNA, and the V and J assignments and clone size from that table. The data hold 150,000 to 200,000 clones, with roughly 91% observed a single time. The CDR3 extends over 15 amino acids. Unmatched junction bases numbered 13, after V lost 6 bases and J lost 8 bases. In germline, CDR1 is SGDLS, CDR2 YYNGEE. Input material: peripheral blood. The V and J genes are TRBV9 and TRBJ2-1; 8 positions match TRBD2. The receptor comes from a human donor in a cohort sampled during active COVID-19. In nucleotides, the CDR3 is TGTGCCAGCACCCTCACAGGCGGGAGGTTCGATGAGCAGTTCTTC. Protein: CASTLTGGRFDEQFF.